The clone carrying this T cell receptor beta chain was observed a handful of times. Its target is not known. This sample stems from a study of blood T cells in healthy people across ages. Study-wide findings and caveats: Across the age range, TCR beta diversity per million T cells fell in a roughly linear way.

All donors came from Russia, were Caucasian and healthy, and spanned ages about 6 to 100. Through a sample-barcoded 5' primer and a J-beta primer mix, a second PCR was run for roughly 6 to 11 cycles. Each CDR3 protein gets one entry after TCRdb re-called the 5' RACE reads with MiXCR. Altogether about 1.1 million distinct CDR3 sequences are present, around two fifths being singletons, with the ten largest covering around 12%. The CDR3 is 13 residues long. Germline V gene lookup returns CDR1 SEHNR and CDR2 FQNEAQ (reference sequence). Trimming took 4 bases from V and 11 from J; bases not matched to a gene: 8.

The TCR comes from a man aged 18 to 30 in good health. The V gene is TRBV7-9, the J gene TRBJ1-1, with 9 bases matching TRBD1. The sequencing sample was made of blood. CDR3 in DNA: TGTGCCAGCAGCTCATCCGGGACAGGGTGTGCTTTCTTT. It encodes CASSSSGTGCAFF.